This T cell receptor (beta chain) came from a study of Graves' ophthalmopathy and Graves' hyperthyroidism (dated by TCRdb to about 2018). Notes on the research overall: Stable hyperthyroidism was defined as no progression to ophthalmopathy within 18 months of follow-up. TCR beta repertoire signatures were used to distinguish Graves' ophthalmopathy from Graves' hyperthyroidism and to predict progression to ophthalmopathy. In total, some 130 blood samples were TCR-sequenced: under 45 ophthalmopathy, some 75 hyperthyroidism and about 17 hyperthyroidism-to-ophthalmopathy patients. To explore V-J signatures that distinguish ophthalmopathy from hyperthyroidism, a discovery set of about 99 patients was enrolled, made up of some 41 with ophthalmopathy and fewer than 60 with stable hyperthyroidism. An independent validation cohort comprised roughly 20 hyperthyroidism patients and 15 to 17 patients who later progressed from hyperthyroidism to ophthalmopathy. In more than five hyperthyroidism patients, the T-cell repertoires found in thyroid tissue were compared with those found in blood. Following sampling, methimazole starting at 30 mg daily was administered to hyperthyroidism patients, and high-dose intravenous methylprednisolone was administered to ophthalmopathy patients.

Trimming at the junction amounts to 2 bases on V and 1 base on J, and the germline ends lie 12 bases apart. In the germline V gene, CDR1 corresponds to MDHEN and CDR2 to SYDVKM. Spanning cysteine to phenylalanine, the CDR3 consists of 16 amino acids. Kept here is only the CDR3 DNA, which spans 48 bases and is read in frame from base 1. There are a few counts of this clonotype. It has no known antigen specificity. No base quality values were provided; no much bigger clone lies one nucleotide off. TCR beta CDR3 regions were amplified from RNA transcripts for repertoire sequencing. The first round of RT-PCR was done with HTBI primers and the Qiagen OneStep RT-PCR kit, and was followed by a second round of multiplex PCR, then size selection and purification. The libraries underwent paired-end sequencing with 100 bp reads on an Illumina HiSeq2000. Per the authors' processing: SOAPnuke was used to process the reads, throwing out any read that had adapters, had uncalled bases, had a mean Phred below 15, or lacked an exact constant-primer or identifier match. COPE v1.2.5 was used to merge the high-quality paired reads. Clonotypes were defined as unique nucleotide sequences and were aligned to IMGT TRB V, D and J references using MiTCR v1.1. Only V-J combinations with frequency above 0.0001 were analysed, covering about 99% of repertoires. For each V-J combination, a TCR clonal expansion and chaos score was defined as the ratio of F50 clonal expansion to chaos observed in the TCRdist matrix. Welch's t-statistics and random forest were used to reduce features to 10 to 15 V-J combinations, which were fed into a naive Bayes classifier. The Morisita-Horn index was used to measure how similar the thyroid and blood repertoires were. Using fastp trimming at Q25 and MiXCR clonotype assembly, TCRdb reanalyzed the public sequencing data and kept in-frame beta chains. Every CDR3 protein is listed once, alongside the most common genes and DNA of its rows. These V and J calls derive from TCRdb rather than the authors' analysis. The sample table contains about 590,000 distinct CDR3 sequences; only one count was recorded for under 45% of them. Jointly, the top ten make up around 4% of the sample.

What the research found in general, with its limitations: In validation, the model predicted ophthalmopathy progression with roughly 68% sensitivity and about 73% specificity; around twelve predicted patients were CT-confirmed with GO in a median of 6.5 months. Sample size was not predetermined statistically, and investigators were not blinded to group allocation. Among expanded thyroid clonotypes with frequency above 0.001, most also showed up in blood, which suggests that blood repertoires may reflect the thyroid immune response. Ophthalmopathy was separated from stable hyperthyroidism by the 13-signature model with around 88% sensitivity and 81% to 84% specificity in cross-validation and with 80%/75% in the test set.

Hyperthyroidism patients were newly diagnosed, were aged 18 to 65 years, and had a disease duration under 2 months. Patients were excluded if they had other autoimmune diseases, uncontrolled infections, pregnancy or lactation. Clinical symptoms, serum thyroxine, TRAb, thyroid ultrasound and orbital computed tomography were used for diagnosis. Total RNA was extracted using Trizol reagent, and RNA quality was checked on an Agilent 2100 Bioanalyzer. This receptor was taken from an adult man with Graves' hyperthyroidism. The rearranged chain carries TRBV28 and TRBJ1-5; TRBD1 is possibly the D segment (6 matching bases). Sequenced sample: peripheral blood or thyroid tissue (not recorded which). The CDR3 protein: CASSLRAGGSNQPQHF. The DNA sequence is given as TGTGCCAGCAGTTTAAGGGCCGGGGGCAGCAATCAGCCCCAGCATTTT.